This T cell receptor (beta chain) emerged from a study of blood T cells in healthy people across ages. For the second PCR, which ran for about 6 to 11 cycles, a sample-barcoded 5' primer and a J-beta primer mix were used. The authors tagged each cDNA molecule using a template-switch adaptor with 12 random nucleotides. TCRdb used MiXCR to reprocess the 5' RACE reads, holding one entry per CDR3 protein. The sample consists of fewer than 2,000,000 distinct CDR3 sequences, approximately 32% of them appearing once. Germline V gene data show CDR1 as KGHDR and CDR2 as SFDVKD. The ends were cut back, 7 bases at V and 2 bases at J, with 14 bases in the middle. The CDR3 consists of 14 residues.

The sequence came from a woman aged 30 to 39 in good health. The rearrangement links TRBV24-1 to TRBJ2-7; TRBD2 is a possible D gene (5 bases). What was sequenced was blood. CDR3 sequence (DNA): TGTGCCACCAGCCCGAGAGGGCAGACCTACGAGCAGTACTTC. It yields the protein CATSPRGQTYEQYF.